This paragraph reports one T cell receptor (beta chain). With V trimmed by 1 base and J by 4 bases, 13 bases remained unmatched. The CDR3 runs to 18 residues. Germline-derived CDR1 and CDR2 are SGHAT and FQDESV (reference sequence). The data originate from a study of T-cell reconstitution after alpha-beta-depleted transplantation in children. The TCRbeta library was prepared with unique molecular identifiers. MiXCR was run by TCRdb on the PCR reads, yielding one entry per CDR3 protein. Among 80,000 or so distinct CDR3 sequences listed, 13% to 15% were seen once. The sample in question was PBMCs, mostly from graft donor cells, obtained 180 days after TCRalphabeta/CD19-depleted stem cell transplant. The TCR sequence derives from a male patient aged 2-9 years who had a stem cell transplant for acute lymphoblastic leukemia, so the T cells may come from the graft donor. The rearrangement joins TRBV11-1 to TRBJ1-5, with 7 bases aligning to TRBD1. The CDR3 region is CASSLVGKGAPPNQPQHF. CDR3 coding DNA: TGTGCCAGCAGCTTAGTGGGGAAGGGGGCGCCCCCGAATCAGCCCCAGCATTTT. The variable domain in full, with the rest retrieved from reference TRBV11-1 and TRBJ1-5, is EAEVAQSPRYKITEKSQAVAFWCDPISGHATLYWYRQILGQGPELLVQFQDESVVDDSQLPKDRFSAERLKGVDSTLKIQPAELGDSAMYLCASSLVGKGAPPNQPQHFGDGTRLSIL.